One and the same sample provided the 13 T cell receptor beta chains below, sequenced in a study of blood T cell repertoires in COVID-19. TCRdb's copy holds only in-frame clones and misses some; the assay was immunoSEQ multiplex PCR. The sample holds 40,000 to 45,000 clones, around nine tenths seen once. Sequenced material: peripheral blood. All receptors derive from a human donor in a cohort sampled during active COVID-19.

CDR3 nucleotides: TGTGCCAGCAGCGTTAGCGGGGGTTCAGCAGATACGCAGTATTTT. Residues: CASSVSGGSADTQYF. The genes are TRBV9 and TRBJ2-3, with 9 nucleotides matching TRBD2. Losses at the gene ends were 2 bases for V and 4 bases for J; bases not matched to a gene: 5. Germline lookup yields CDR1 SGDLS and CDR2 YYNGEE. The CDR3 is 15 amino acids.

This clone was recorded only once. The chain has TRBV6-5 and TRBJ2-1; the match to TRBD2 covers 10 bases. Germline trimming cut 4 bases from V and 7 bases from J; bases unmatched to any gene: 10. The germline V gene has CDR1 MNHEY and CDR2 SVGAGI. CDR3 length equals 16 residues. The CDR3 region is CASSLSLAGVMNEQFF. DNA of the CDR3: TGTGCCAGCAGTTTATCCCTAGCGGGGGTAATGAATGAGCAGTTCTTC.

This chain's CDR3 is CASSSRLAGGTTMDTQYF. DNA for the CDR3: TGTGCCAGCAGCTCTCGACTAGCGGGGGGGACAACGATGGATACGCAGTATTTT. The chain links TRBV11-3 to TRBJ2-3; 14 bases fit TRBD2. Germline lookup yields CDR1 SGHNT and CDR2 YENEEA. J was trimmed by 6 bases and V by 4 bases; bases with no gene match: 12. There are 18 residues in the CDR3.

A remark on this clone: Other DNA sequences of this sample code for an identical CDR3. This chain links TRBV9 with TRBJ2-7; D unresolved. This CDR3 has 13 residues. CDR1 and CDR2 from the germline V gene are SGDLS and YYNGEE. Trimming pared 0 bases from V and 1 base from J, leaving 5 bases between. The CDR3 loop is CASSVGQSYEQYF. The DNA of the CDR3 is TGTGCCAGCAGCGTAGGGCAGTCCTACGAGCAGTACTTC.

This chain links TRBV5-1 with TRBJ2-7; TRBD1 agrees at 11 bases. In germline, CDR1 is SGHRS, CDR2 YFSETQ. The CDR3 has 16 residues. Trimming removed 4 bases from V and 2 bases from J; junction bases left unmatched: 8. The CDR3 here is CASSPGTGGDPYEQYF. The CDR3 region has the DNA TGCGCCAGCAGCCCAGGGACAGGGGGAGACCCCTACGAGCAGTACTTC.

The sample holds one count of this clone. The chain combines TRBV2 with TRBJ1-5, with 9 nucleotides matching TRBD1. V lost 4 bases to trimming and J lost 4 bases; unmatched junction nucleotides: 2. CDR3 size: 14 residues. The germline gives CDR1 SNHLY, CDR2 FYNNEI. The CDR3 protein is CASSVGTGNQPQHF. As DNA, the CDR3 is TGTGCCAGCAGTGTCGGGACAGGGAATCAGCCCCAGCATTTT. The entire variable domain, with the rest obtained from reference TRBV2 and TRBJ1-5, is as follows: EPEVTQTPSHQVTQMGQEVILRCVPISNHLYFYWYRQILGQKVEFLVSFYNNEISEKSEIFDDQFSVERPDGSNFTLKIRSTKLEDSAMYFCASSVGTGNQPQHFGDGTRLSIL.

The V gene is TRBV30, the J gene TRBJ2-7, with 9 bases that match TRBD1. Germline values: CDR1 GTSNPN, CDR2 SVGIG (reference sequence). This CDR3 is built from 18 residues. The V and J ends lost 3 bases and 2 bases, in that order; junction bases with no gene match: 17. CDR3 in amino acids: CAWRRADRGLTRPYEQYF. CDR3 nucleotide sequence: TGTGCCTGGAGGCGTGCGGACAGGGGTCTCACTAGACCCTACGAGCAGTACTTC.

The chain employs TRBV19 and TRBJ1-1; D is ambiguous. This CDR3 contains 13 residues. CDR1 and CDR2 (germline): LNHDA, SQIVND (reference sequence). Trimming stripped 5 bases from V and 1 base from J, with 8 bases between. In DNA, the CDR3 is TGTGCCAGTAGTTACGAACAGAACACTGAAGCTTTCTTT. Translating gives CASSYEQNTEAFF. Together with reference TRBV19 and TRBJ1-1, the CDR3 gives the full variable domain: DGGITQSPKYLFRKEGQNVTLSCEQNLNHDAMYWYRQDPGQGLRLIYYSQIVNDFQKGDIAEGYSVSREKKESFPLTVTSAQKNPTAFYLCASSYEQNTEAFFGQGTRLTVV.

The CDR3 region has the DNA TGTGCCAGCAGCTCGACCCGGGACTCAAAAGAAAAACTGTTTTTT. It encodes CASSSTRDSKEKLFF. The rearrangement links TRBV5-4 to TRBJ1-4; a possible D gene is TRBD1 (5 bases). Germline assignment: CDR1 SGHNT and CDR2 YYREEE (reference sequence). The ends were cut back, 3 bases at V and 8 bases at J, with 17 bases in the middle. The CDR3 is 15 residues long. The variable domain in full, with the rest retrieved from reference TRBV5-4 and TRBJ1-4, is ETGVTQSPTHLIKTRGQQVTLRCSSQSGHNTVSWYQQALGQGPQFIFQYYREEENGRGNFPPRFSGLQFPNYSSELNVNALELDDSALYLCASSSTRDSKEKLFFGSGTQLSVL.

The chain joins TRBV7-2 to TRBJ2-7, with 8 bases matching TRBD1. V shed 2 bases and J 5 bases; nucleotides not matched to a gene: 8. Looked up from germline, CDR1 is SGHTA and CDR2 is FQGNSA. The length of the CDR3 is 15 residues. CDR3 sequence reads: CASSLMGQVGNEQYF. As DNA, the CDR3 is TGTGCCAGCAGCTTAATGGGACAGGTAGGCAACGAGCAGTACTTC.

This chain uses TRBV30 with TRBJ1-3, with 7 bases matching TRBD1. The CDR3 runs to 15 residues. V was pared by 2 bases and J by 0 bases, with 4 bases of the junction left unmatched. Germline assignment: CDR1 GTSNPN and CDR2 SVGIG (reference sequence). The CDR3 here is CAWSPGGISGNTIYF. CDR3 nucleotide sequence: TGTGCCTGGAGTCCAGGGGGGATCTCTGGAAACACCATATATTTT.

The CDR3 DNA reads as TGTGCCAGTAGTATGGAATCAGGGGGCAATCCCAAAAACATTCAGTACTTC. It yields the protein CASSMESGGNPKNIQYF. The V gene is TRBV19, the J gene TRBJ2-4; 8 bases are shared with TRBD1. CDR1 and CDR2 from the germline V gene are LNHDA and SQIVND (reference sequence). This CDR3 is 17 amino acids long. Unmatched junction bases numbered 9, after V lost 3 bases and J lost 2 bases. Using reference TRBV19 and TRBJ2-4 for the parts outside the CDR3, the full variable domain is DGGITQSPKYLFRKEGQNVTLSCEQNLNHDAMYWYRQDPGQGLRLIYYSQIVNDFQKGDIAEGYSVSREKKESFPLTVTSAQKNPTAFYLCASSMESGGNPKNIQYFGAGTRLSVL.

The chain links TRBV12-1 to TRBJ2-7; the D call of TRBD2 is as the table states it, not checked on the DNA. TRBV12-1 is reported as a pseudogene. The CDR3 covers 16 residues. CDR3 region: CASSLQRGTDSYEQYF. CDR3 nucleotides: TGTGCCAGCAGCTTGCAGCGGGGGACCGATTCCTACGAGCAGTACTTC.